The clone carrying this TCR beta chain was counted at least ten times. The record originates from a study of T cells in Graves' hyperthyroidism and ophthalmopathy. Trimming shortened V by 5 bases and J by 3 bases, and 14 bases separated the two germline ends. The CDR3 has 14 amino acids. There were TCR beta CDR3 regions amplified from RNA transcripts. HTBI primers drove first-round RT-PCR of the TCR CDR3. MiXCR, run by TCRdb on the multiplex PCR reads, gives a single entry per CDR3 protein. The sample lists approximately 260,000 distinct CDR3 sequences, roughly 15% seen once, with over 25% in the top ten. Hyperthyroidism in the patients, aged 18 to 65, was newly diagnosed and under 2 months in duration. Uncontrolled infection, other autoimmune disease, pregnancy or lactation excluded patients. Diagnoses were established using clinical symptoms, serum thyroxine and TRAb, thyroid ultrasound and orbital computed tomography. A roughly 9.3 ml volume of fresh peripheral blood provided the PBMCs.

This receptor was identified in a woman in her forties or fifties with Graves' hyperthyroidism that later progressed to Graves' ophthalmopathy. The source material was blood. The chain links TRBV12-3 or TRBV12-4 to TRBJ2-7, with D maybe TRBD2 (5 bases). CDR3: CASSPGPGIYEQYF. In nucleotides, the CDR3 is TGTGCCAGCAGTCCTGGTCCGGGAATCTACGAGCAGTACTTC.